This TCR beta chain was observed in a study of T cell responses to AZD1222 COVID-19 vaccine. Study outcomes and limitations: Possibly, clonal diversity was underestimated; donors were largely white British and included more females.

A remark on this clone: Its specificity is unknown.

In germline, CDR1 is SEHNR, CDR2 FQNEAQ (reference sequence). V dropped 4 bases and J dropped 6; count of bases not matched to a gene: 11. CDR3 length: 16 amino acids. Method: immunoSEQ multiplex PCR; TCRdb's copy keeps in-frame clones and lacks some. The sample lists more than 85,000 clones, around 90% occurring once. The chain links TRBV7-9 to TRBJ2-3; 9 bases agree with TRBD1. This TCR derives from an adult in good health. The specimen was peripheral blood, collected on day 0 of AZD1222 vaccination. The CDR3 sequence: CASSSKSDRGWDTQYF. CDR3 nucleotide sequence: TGTGCCAGCAGCTCTAAATCGGACAGGGGATGGGATACGCAGTATTTT.